Listed below are T cell receptor beta chains from one sample, sequenced in a study of T cell responses to AZD1222 COVID-19 vaccine. Only in-frame clones appear in the TCRdb table, and some are missing; sequencing was by immunoSEQ multiplex PCR. The sample yields roughly 130,000 clones, roughly 88% seen once. Specimen: peripheral blood, collected on day 0 of MenACWY control vaccination. The receptors derive from an adult in good health. Both conserved end residues are part of each CDR3. The D gene is left open where the match is weak. Where a row states a size, it is once, few, many or the class of an expanded clone; other rows omit it.

abundance: .; j_gene: TRBJ1-1; v_gene: TRBV19; d_gene: .; CDR3nt: TGTGCCAGTAGAACGACAGGCGGGAGCACTGAAGCTTTCTTT; CDR3aa: CASRTTGGSTEAFF
abundance: .; j_gene: TRBJ2-1; v_gene: TRBV5-1; d_gene: TRBD2; CDR3nt: TGCGCCAGCAGTTCAGGACTAGCGGGACCCTGGCTTGAGCAGTTCTTC; CDR3aa: CASSSGLAGPWLEQFF
abundance: .; j_gene: TRBJ2-7; v_gene: TRBV25-1; d_gene: .; CDR3nt: TGTGCCAGCAGTGCCAGGGGCACCCTCTACGAGCAGTACTTC; CDR3aa: CASSARGTLYEQYF
abundance: .; j_gene: TRBJ2-7; v_gene: TRBV5-4; d_gene: TRBD2; CDR3nt: TGTGCCACCCTACGGGGGGTCGGGGGCGAGCAGTACTTC; CDR3aa: CATLRGVGGEQYF
abundance: .; j_gene: TRBJ1-1; v_gene: TRBV27; d_gene: .; CDR3nt: TGTGCCAGCAGTTTATATCAAATCACTGAAGCTTTCTTT; CDR3aa: CASSLYQITEAFF
abundance: .; j_gene: TRBJ1-6; v_gene: TRBV12-5; d_gene: .; CDR3nt: TGTGCTAGTGGTTTGCCTCTGGTCAGCCATAATTCACCCCTCCACTTT; CDR3aa: CASGLPLVSHNSPLHF
abundance: .; j_gene: TRBJ2-3; v_gene: TRBV19; d_gene: TRBD2; CDR3nt: TGTGCCAGTAGTGAGACTAGCGGAGCTACAGATACGCAGTATTTT; CDR3aa: CASSETSGATDTQYF
abundance: .; j_gene: TRBJ1-1; v_gene: TRBV9; d_gene: .; CDR3nt: TGTGCCAGCAGCGCGAAGCCTTTTCGGTCGGGGAGGGACACTGAAGCTTTCTTT; CDR3aa: CASSAKPFRSGRDTEAFF
abundance: .; j_gene: TRBJ1-1; v_gene: TRBV5-1; d_gene: .; CDR3nt: TGCGCCAGCAACAAGGGCGATAACACTGAAGCTTTCTTT; CDR3aa: CASNKGDNTEAFF
abundance: .; j_gene: TRBJ2-1; v_gene: TRBV7-3; d_gene: TRBD1; CDR3nt: TGTGCCAGCAGCTTAGGGACAGGGAATGTGGATGAGCAGTTCTTC; CDR3aa: CASSLGTGNVDEQFF
abundance: .; j_gene: TRBJ1-1; v_gene: TRBV30; d_gene: TRBD1; CDR3nt: TGTGCCTGGAGTGCAGGGACAGGGTTAGCTGAAGCTTTCTTT; CDR3aa: CAWSAGTGLAEAFF
abundance: once; j_gene: TRBJ1-2; v_gene: TRBV18; d_gene: .; CDR3nt: TGTGCCAGCTCACAGCAGGACCTGCGTGGCTACACCTTC; CDR3aa: CASSQQDLRGYTF
abundance: .; j_gene: TRBJ1-1; v_gene: TRBV18; d_gene: .; CDR3nt: TGTGCCAGCTCCGAGGCCCAGAACACTGAAGCTTTCTTT; CDR3aa: CASSEAQNTEAFF
abundance: once; j_gene: TRBJ1-2; v_gene: TRBV5-1; d_gene: TRBD1; CDR3nt: TGCGCCAGCAGCGGGACAGGGGAAGGCTACACCTTC; CDR3aa: CASSGTGEGYTF
abundance: .; j_gene: TRBJ2-3; v_gene: TRBV11-2; d_gene: .; CDR3nt: TGTGCCAGCAGCCCGTTTGGGGGAGGCACAGATACGCAGTATTTT; CDR3aa: CASSPFGGGTDTQYF
abundance: few; j_gene: TRBJ2-7; v_gene: TRBV28; d_gene: TRBD2; CDR3nt: TGTGCCAGCACCCCGCGGGGGTTCGAGCAGTACTTC; CDR3aa: CASTPRGFEQYF
abundance: .; j_gene: TRBJ1-5; v_gene: TRBV24-1; d_gene: .; CDR3nt: TGTGCCACCAGTGATTCGGCCGGGCGGAACAATCAGCCCCAGCATTTT; CDR3aa: CATSDSAGRNNQPQHF
abundance: .; j_gene: TRBJ2-1; v_gene: TRBV29-1; d_gene: .; CDR3nt: TGCAGCGTTGGCGGCTCGCGGAGGGGTGAGCAGTTCTTC; CDR3aa: CSVGGSRRGEQFF
abundance: .; j_gene: TRBJ1-3; v_gene: TRBV5-1; d_gene: .; CDR3nt: TGCGCCAGCAGCCAACAGGGAGCTGGAAACACCATATATTTT; CDR3aa: CASSQQGAGNTIYF
abundance: .; j_gene: TRBJ2-2; v_gene: TRBV18; d_gene: TRBD1; CDR3nt: TGTGCCACCGGGGGACAGGGTTCTGACGGGGAGCTGTTTTTT; CDR3aa: CATGGQGSDGELFF
abundance: .; j_gene: TRBJ1-2; v_gene: TRBV3-1/TRBV3-2; d_gene: .; CDR3nt: TGTGCCAGCAGCCAGGAAATGGGTAACTATGGCTACACCTTC; CDR3aa: CASSQEMGNYGYTF
abundance: few; j_gene: TRBJ2-7; v_gene: TRBV7-9; d_gene: .; CDR3nt: TGTGCCAGCAGTTACGAGGCCGAGCAGTACTTC; CDR3aa: CASSYEAEQYF
abundance: .; j_gene: TRBJ2-4; v_gene: TRBV7-9; d_gene: .; CDR3nt: TGTGCCAGCAGCACCTCCGATCTAGCCAAAAACATTCAGTACTTC; CDR3aa: CASSTSDLAKNIQYF
abundance: .; j_gene: TRBJ2-5; v_gene: TRBV6-5; d_gene: .; CDR3nt: TGTGCCAGCAGGGGCTTGTTGCAGCTCAAAGAGACCCAGTACTTC; CDR3aa: CASRGLLQLKETQYF
abundance: .; j_gene: TRBJ2-7; v_gene: TRBV2; d_gene: .; CDR3nt: TGTGCCAGCTGCGGACAAATCCTAAGCTCCTACGAGCAGTACTTC; CDR3aa: CASCGQILSSYEQYF
abundance: .; j_gene: TRBJ2-7; v_gene: TRBV11-1; d_gene: .; CDR3nt: TGTGCCAGCAGCCGCTACAACGACGAGCAGTACTTC; CDR3aa: CASSRYNDEQYF
abundance: .; j_gene: TRBJ2-2; v_gene: TRBV7-9; d_gene: .; CDR3nt: TGTGCCAGCAGCCATCTACGACTTGCCGGGGAGCTGTTTTTT; CDR3aa: CASSHLRLAGELFF
abundance: .; j_gene: TRBJ2-2; v_gene: TRBV5-1; d_gene: .; CDR3nt: TGCGCCAGCAGCTTGGTCACAGGGAACACCGGGGAGCTGTTTTTT; CDR3aa: CASSLVTGNTGELFF
abundance: few; j_gene: TRBJ2-7; v_gene: TRBV5-6; d_gene: .; CDR3nt: TGTGCCAGCAGCTTCGGGGTGAGCTCCTACGAGCAGTACTTC; CDR3aa: CASSFGVSSYEQYF
abundance: once; j_gene: TRBJ2-7; v_gene: TRBV9; d_gene: .; CDR3nt: TGTGCCAGCAGCGCCGGCCGGCCGGATAGCTCCTACGAGCAGTACTTC; CDR3aa: CASSAGRPDSSYEQYF
abundance: .; j_gene: TRBJ1-2; v_gene: TRBV11-2; d_gene: .; CDR3nt: TGTGCCAGCAGCTTAGTAGCGGTCGGCTATGGCTACACCTTC; CDR3aa: CASSLVAVGYGYTF
abundance: .; j_gene: TRBJ1-5; v_gene: TRBV30; d_gene: .; CDR3nt: TGTGCCTGGAGTGTGGAGGGGAATCAGCCCCAGCATTTT; CDR3aa: CAWSVEGNQPQHF
abundance: .; j_gene: TRBJ1-2; v_gene: TRBV24-1; d_gene: .; CDR3nt: TGTGCCACCAGTGCGTCGTCAGGGAGCTACACCTTC; CDR3aa: CATSASSGSYTF
abundance: .; j_gene: TRBJ2-1; v_gene: TRBV29-1; d_gene: TRBD2; CDR3nt: TGCAGCGTTCGGGAGGTAGCGGGAAACGAGCAGTTCTTC; CDR3aa: CSVREVAGNEQFF
abundance: .; j_gene: TRBJ1-1; v_gene: TRBV28; d_gene: .; CDR3nt: TGTGCCAGCAGTGCAGGACTTTGGGACACTGAAGCTTTCTTT; CDR3aa: CASSAGLWDTEAFF
abundance: .; j_gene: TRBJ2-3; v_gene: TRBV11-1; d_gene: .; CDR3nt: TGTGCCAGCAGACGTGCCAGGTCTTCTAGCACAGATACGCAGTATTTT; CDR3aa: CASRRARSSSTDTQYF
abundance: .; j_gene: TRBJ1-3; v_gene: TRBV10-3; d_gene: .; CDR3nt: TGTGCCTCCTATAGGGATCCAGGAAACACCATATATTTT; CDR3aa: CASYRDPGNTIYF